What follows is one T cell receptor (beta chain) and its context. Germline V gene lookup returns CDR1 SGHTA and CDR2 FQGNSA. Losses at the gene ends were 5 bases for V and 1 base for J; bases not matched to a gene: 2. The CDR3 covers 14 residues. This entry belongs to a study of response to subunit inactivated influenza vaccine. TCRdb re-called the RT-PCR reads through MiXCR, storing one row per CDR3 protein. Here the sample spans about 540,000 distinct CDR3 sequences, around 25% being singletons. This sample also appeared in a second study, on T cells expressing NK-cell markers. This second study notes: UMIs accompanied the 5'RACE template switching by which TCR beta cDNA was made. Each TCR beta repertoire originated in sorted T cells that were CD3+CD56+NKG2C+, CD3+CD56+NKG2C- or CD3+CD56-NKG2C+. Within the sequenced cohort of eight donors, seven exhibited HCMV seropositivity and one was seronegative. In several experiments, sorting was restricted to alpha-beta TCR T cells by an anti-gamma-delta TCR antibody. It remained uncertain whether the expanded NKG2C+ T cell clones were specific for HCMV antigens.

Sequencing used CD4+ T cells sorted from PBMCs, obtained roughly 12 days after vaccination. The receptor comes from a man between 50 and 59 years old who received an inactivated influenza vaccine. This sequence joins TRBV7-2 and TRBJ2-1; TRBD1 matches at 7 bases. CDR3 DNA: TGTGCCAGCAGCGGGGGACAGTCCTACAATGAGCAGTTCTTC. Its protein is CASSGGQSYNEQFF.